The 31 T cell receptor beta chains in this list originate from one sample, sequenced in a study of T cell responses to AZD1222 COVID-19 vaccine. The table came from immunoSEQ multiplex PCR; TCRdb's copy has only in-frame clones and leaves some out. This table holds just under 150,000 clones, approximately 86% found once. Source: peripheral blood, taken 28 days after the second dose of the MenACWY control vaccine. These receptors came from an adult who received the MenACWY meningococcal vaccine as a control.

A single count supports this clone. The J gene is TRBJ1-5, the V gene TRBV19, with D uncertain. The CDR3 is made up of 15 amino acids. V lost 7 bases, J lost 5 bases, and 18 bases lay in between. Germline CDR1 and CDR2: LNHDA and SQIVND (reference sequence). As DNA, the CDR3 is TGTGCCAGTACTCCCGTGGGGAGTTCCTATCAGCCCCAGCATTTT. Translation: CASTPVGSSYQPQHF. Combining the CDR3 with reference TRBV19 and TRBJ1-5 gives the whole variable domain DGGITQSPKYLFRKEGQNVTLSCEQNLNHDAMYWYRQDPGQGLRLIYYSQIVNDFQKGDIAEGYSVSREKKESFPLTVTSAQKNPTAFYLCASTPVGSSYQPQHFGDGTRLSIL.

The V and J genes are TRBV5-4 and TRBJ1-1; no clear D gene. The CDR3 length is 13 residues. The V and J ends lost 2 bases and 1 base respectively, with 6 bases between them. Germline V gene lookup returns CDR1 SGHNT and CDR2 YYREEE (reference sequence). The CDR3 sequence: CASSFDTNTEAFF. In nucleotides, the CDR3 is TGTGCCAGCAGCTTCGACACGAACACTGAAGCTTTCTTT.

The CDR3: CASSAYRGSTEAFF. CDR3 coding DNA: TGTGCCAGCAGCGCTTACAGAGGCAGCACTGAAGCTTTCTTT. The chain is built from TRBV11-2 and TRBJ1-1; D gene ambiguous. CDR3 size: 14 residues. V lost 5 bases and J lost 4, with 14 bases in between. The germline gives CDR1 SGHAT, CDR2 FQNNGV.

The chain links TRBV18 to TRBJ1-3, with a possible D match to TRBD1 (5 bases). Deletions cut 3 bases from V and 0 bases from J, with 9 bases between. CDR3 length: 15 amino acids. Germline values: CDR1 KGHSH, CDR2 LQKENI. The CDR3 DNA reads TGTGCCAGCTCACCTCGGGGGGACTCTGGAAACACCATATATTTT. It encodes CASSPRGDSGNTIYF.

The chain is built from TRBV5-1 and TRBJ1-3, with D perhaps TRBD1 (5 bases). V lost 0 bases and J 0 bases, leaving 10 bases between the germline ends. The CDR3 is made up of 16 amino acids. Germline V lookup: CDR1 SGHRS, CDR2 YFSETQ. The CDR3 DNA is TGCGCCAGCAGCTTGGGCGGGGGAAACTCTGGAAACACCATATATTTT. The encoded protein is CASSLGGGNSGNTIYF.

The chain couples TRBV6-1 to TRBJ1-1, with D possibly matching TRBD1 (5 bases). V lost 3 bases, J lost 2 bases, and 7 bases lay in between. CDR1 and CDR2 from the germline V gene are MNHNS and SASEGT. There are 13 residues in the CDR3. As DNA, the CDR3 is TGTGCCAGCAGTGATGACAGAAACACTGAAGCTTTCTTT. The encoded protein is CASSDDRNTEAFF.

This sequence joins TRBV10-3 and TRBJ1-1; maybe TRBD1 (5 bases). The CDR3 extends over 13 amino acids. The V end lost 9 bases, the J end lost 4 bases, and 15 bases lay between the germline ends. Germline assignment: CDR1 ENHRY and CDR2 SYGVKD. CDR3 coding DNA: TGTGCCATAAGACCCCAGGGCAGCACTGAAGCTTTCTTT. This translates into CAIRPQGSTEAFF.

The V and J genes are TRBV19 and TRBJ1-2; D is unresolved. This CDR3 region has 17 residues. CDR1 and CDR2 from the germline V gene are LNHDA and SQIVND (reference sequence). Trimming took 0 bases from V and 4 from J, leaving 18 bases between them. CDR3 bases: TGTGCCAGTAGTATAGAAATCGGACGGAGTAATTCCTATGGCTACACCTTC. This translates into CASSIEIGRSNSYGYTF.

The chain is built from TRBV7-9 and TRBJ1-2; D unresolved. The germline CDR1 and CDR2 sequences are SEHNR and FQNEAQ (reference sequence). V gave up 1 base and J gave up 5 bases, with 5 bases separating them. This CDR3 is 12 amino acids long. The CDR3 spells CASSLERYGYTF. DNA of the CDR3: TGTGCCAGCAGCTTAGAGAGATATGGCTACACCTTC.

In nucleotides, the CDR3 is TGTGCCAGCAGTTTATACGGCCCCTATGGCTACACCTTC. Translating gives CASSLYGPYGYTF. The chain is built from TRBV28 and TRBJ1-2; D is unclear. The CDR3 contains 13 residues. The ends were cut back, 1 base at V and 4 bases at J, with 7 bases in the middle. CDR1 and CDR2 (germline): MDHEN, SYDVKM.

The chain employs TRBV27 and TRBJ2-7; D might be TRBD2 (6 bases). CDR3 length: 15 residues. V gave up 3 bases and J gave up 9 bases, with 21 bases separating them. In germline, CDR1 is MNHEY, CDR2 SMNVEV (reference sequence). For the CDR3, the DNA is TGTGCCAGCAGTTTCGGCGGGACGGGATTTTTCGTGCAGTACTTC. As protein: CASSFGGTGFFVQYF.

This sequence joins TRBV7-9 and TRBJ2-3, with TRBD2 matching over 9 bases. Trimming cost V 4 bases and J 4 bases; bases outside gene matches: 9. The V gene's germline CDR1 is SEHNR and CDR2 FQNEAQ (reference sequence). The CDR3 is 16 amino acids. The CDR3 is CASSSPLAGVSDTQYF. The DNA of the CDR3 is TGTGCCAGCAGCTCCCCCTTAGCGGGGGTTTCAGATACGCAGTATTTT.

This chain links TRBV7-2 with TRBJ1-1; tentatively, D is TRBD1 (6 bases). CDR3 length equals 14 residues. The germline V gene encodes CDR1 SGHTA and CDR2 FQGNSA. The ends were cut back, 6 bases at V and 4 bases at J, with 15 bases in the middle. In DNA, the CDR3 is TGTGCCAGCAGTTTCAGGGGTCGGAGCACTGAAGCTTTCTTT. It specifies CASSFRGRSTEAFF.

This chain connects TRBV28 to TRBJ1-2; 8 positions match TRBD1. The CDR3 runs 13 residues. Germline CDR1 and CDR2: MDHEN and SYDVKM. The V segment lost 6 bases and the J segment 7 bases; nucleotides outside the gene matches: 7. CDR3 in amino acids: CASSLDRERGYTF. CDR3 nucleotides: TGTGCCAGCAGCTTGGACAGGGAACGTGGCTACACCTTC.

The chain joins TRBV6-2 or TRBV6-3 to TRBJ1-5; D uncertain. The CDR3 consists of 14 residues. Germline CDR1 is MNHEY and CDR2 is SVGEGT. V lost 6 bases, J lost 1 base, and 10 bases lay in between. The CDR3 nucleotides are TGTGCCAGCAGCCGGACGGTGAGCAATCAGCCCCAGCATTTT. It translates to CASSRTVSNQPQHF.

CDR3 DNA: TGTGCCAGCAGCTTGACGACGGCTCAAGAGACCCAGTACTTC. It is translated as CASSLTTAQETQYF. The chain uses TRBV7-8 and TRBJ2-5; no clear D. This CDR3 contains 14 residues. Germline values: CDR1 SGHVS, CDR2 FQNEAQ. V was trimmed by 3 bases and J by 2 bases, leaving 10 bases between them.

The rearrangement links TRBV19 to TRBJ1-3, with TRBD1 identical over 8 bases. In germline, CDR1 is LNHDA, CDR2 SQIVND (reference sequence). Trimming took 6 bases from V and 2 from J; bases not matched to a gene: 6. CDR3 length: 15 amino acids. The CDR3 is CASRDRAFAGNTIYF. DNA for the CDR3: TGTGCCAGTAGGGACAGGGCTTTCGCTGGAAACACCATATATTTT.

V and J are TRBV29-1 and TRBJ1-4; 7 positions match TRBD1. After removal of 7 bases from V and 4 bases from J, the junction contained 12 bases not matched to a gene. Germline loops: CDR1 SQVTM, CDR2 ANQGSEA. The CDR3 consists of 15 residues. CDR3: CSAKQGTSSNEKLFF. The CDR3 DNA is TGCAGCGCTAAACAGGGGACTTCCAGTAATGAAAAACTGTTTTTT.

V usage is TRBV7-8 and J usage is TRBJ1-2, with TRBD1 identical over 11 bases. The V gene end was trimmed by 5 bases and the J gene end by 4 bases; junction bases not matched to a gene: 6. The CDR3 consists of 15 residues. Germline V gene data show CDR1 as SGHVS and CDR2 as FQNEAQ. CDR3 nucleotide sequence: TGTGCCAGCAGCCCGGGGGACAGGGGGGCCTATGGCTACACCTTC. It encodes CASSPGDRGAYGYTF.

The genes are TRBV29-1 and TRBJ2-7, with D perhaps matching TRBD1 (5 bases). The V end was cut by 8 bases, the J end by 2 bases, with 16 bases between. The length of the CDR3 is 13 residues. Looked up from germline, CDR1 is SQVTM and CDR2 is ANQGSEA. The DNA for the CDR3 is TGCAGCATTTCATCGACAGTCGCCTACGAGCAGTACTTC. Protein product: CSISSTVAYEQYF.

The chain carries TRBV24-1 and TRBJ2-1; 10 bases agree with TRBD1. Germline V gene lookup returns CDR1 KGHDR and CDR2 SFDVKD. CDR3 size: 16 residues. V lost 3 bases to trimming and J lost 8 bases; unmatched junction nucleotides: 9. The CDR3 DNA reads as TGTGCCACCAGTGATCCTGGGGACAGGGGCGGCGATGAGCAGTTCTTC. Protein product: CATSDPGDRGGDEQFF.

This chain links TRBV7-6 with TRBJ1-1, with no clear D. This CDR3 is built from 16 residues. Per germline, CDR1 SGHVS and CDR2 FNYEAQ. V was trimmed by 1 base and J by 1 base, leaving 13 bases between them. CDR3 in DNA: TGTGCCAGCAGCTTAGTTGTCCGGCAGACGAACACTGAAGCTTTCTTT. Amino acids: CASSLVVRQTNTEAFF.

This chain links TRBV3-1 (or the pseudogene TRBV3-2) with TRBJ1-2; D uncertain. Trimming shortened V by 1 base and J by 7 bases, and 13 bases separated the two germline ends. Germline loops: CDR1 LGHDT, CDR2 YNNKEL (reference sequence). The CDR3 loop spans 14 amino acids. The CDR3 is CASSQGSLATGYTF. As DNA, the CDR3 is TGTGCCAGCAGCCAAGGGTCCCTTGCCACTGGCTACACCTTC.

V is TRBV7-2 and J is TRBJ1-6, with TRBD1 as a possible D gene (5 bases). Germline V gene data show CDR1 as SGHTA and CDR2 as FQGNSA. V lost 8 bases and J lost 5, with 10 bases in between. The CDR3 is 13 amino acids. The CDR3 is CASQGRNNSPLHF. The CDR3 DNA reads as TGTGCCAGCCAGGGACGGAATAATTCACCCCTCCACTTT.

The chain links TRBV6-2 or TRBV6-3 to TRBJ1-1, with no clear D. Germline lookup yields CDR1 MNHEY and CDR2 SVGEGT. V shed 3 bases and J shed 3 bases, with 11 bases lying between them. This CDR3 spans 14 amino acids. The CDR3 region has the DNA TGTGCCAGCAGTTATCAGGACTCCCACACTGAAGCTTTCTTT. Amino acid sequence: CASSYQDSHTEAFF.

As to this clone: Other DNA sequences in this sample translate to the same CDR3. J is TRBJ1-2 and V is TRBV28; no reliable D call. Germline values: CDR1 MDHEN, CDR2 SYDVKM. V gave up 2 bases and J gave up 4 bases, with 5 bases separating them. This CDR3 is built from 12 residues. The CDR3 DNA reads TGTGCCAGCAGTTTACGCCTCTATGGCTACACCTTC. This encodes CASSLRLYGYTF.

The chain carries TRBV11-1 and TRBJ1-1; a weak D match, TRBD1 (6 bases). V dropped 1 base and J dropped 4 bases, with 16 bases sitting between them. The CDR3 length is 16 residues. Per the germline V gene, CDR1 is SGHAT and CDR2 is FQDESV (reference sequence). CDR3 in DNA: TGTGCCAGCAGCTTAGAAGGTCAGGGGCAGGGCACTGAAGCTTTCTTT. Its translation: CASSLEGQGQGTEAFF. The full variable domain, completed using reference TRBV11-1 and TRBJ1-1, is EAEVAQSPRYKITEKSQAVAFWCDPISGHATLYWYRQILGQGPELLVQFQDESVVDDSQLPKDRFSAERLKGVDSTLKIQPAELGDSAMYLCASSLEGQGQGTEAFFGQGTRLTVV.

CDR3 protein: CASSLGTTNEKLFF. CDR3 bases: TGCGCCAGCAGCTTGGGGACAACTAATGAAAAACTGTTTTTT. V gene TRBV5-1 combines with J gene TRBJ1-4, with D unclear. The germline V gene has CDR1 SGHRS and CDR2 YFSETQ. The CDR3 covers 14 residues. The V end lost 0 bases, the J end lost 0 bases, and 3 bases lay between the germline ends. The full variable domain, completed using reference TRBV5-1 and TRBJ1-4, is KAGVTQTPRYLIKTRGQQVTLSCSPISGHRSVSWYQQTPGQGLQFLFEYFSETQRNKGNFPGRFSGRQFSNSRSEMNVSTLELGDSALYLCASSLGTTNEKLFFGSGTQLSVL.

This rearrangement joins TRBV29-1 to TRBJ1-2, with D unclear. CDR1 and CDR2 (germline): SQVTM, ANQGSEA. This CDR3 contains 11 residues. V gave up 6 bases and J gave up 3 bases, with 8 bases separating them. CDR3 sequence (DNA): TGCAGCGTCGGGATGGACTATGGCTACACCTTC. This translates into CSVGMDYGYTF.

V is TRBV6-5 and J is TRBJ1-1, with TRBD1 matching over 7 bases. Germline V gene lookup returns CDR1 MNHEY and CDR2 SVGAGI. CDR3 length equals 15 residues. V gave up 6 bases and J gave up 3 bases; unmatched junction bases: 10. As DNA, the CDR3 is TGTGCCAGCAGCCAGAACCCAGGGGGTTACACTGAAGCTTTCTTT. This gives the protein CASSQNPGGYTEAFF.

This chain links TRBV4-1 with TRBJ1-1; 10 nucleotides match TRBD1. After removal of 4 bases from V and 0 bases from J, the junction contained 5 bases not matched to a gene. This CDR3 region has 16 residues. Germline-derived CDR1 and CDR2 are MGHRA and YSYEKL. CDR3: CASSPRTGGMNTEAFF. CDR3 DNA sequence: TGCGCCAGCAGCCCCCGGACAGGGGGAATGAACACTGAAGCTTTCTTT.